The rows below give T cell receptor beta chains drawn from one sample of a study of control samples from healthy donors and cancer patients. Clones were read by immunoSEQ multiplex PCR, and TCRdb kept only the in-frame ones, dropping some. The sample has 110,000 to 150,000 clones; more than 90% are singletons. Material for sequencing was blood. These receptor sequences come from a man under 40 in good health. The CDR3 runs from the conserved cysteine through the conserved F or W. D genes are given only for firm matches. The size of a clone is reported for some rows only, either as once, few or many, or as a class for expanded clones.

CASSSDRGQIQWDYGYTF	TGTGCCAGCAGCTCGGACAGGGGCCAAATTCAATGGGACTATGGCTACACCTTC	TRBJ1-2	TRBV5-5	18	.	TRBD1
CASSSGTVNEKLFF	TGTGCCAGCAGTTCTGGGACAGTAAATGAAAAACTGTTTTTT	TRBJ1-4	TRBV28	14	.	TRBD1
CASNPTRSSYEQYF	TGTGCCAGCAACCCGACTAGAAGCTCCTACGAGCAGTACTTC	TRBJ2-7	TRBV6-5	14	.	.
CASSLEAGMLAFF	TGTGCCAGCAGCTTAGAGGCCGGGATGCTAGCTTTCTTT	TRBJ1-1	TRBV7-2	13	few	.
CASSLFPTIWSSYEQYF	TGTGCCAGCAGTTTATTTCCTACGATATGGAGCTCCTACGAGCAGTACTTC	TRBJ2-7	TRBV28	17	.	.
CASTGDSTTNEKLFF	TGTGCCAGCACCGGGGATAGTACAACTAATGAAAAACTGTTTTTT	TRBJ1-4	TRBV7-6	15	.	.
CASSRRVTGGGEKLFF	TGTGCCAGCAGCCGAAGGGTCACAGGAGGTGGAGAAAAACTGTTTTTT	TRBJ1-4	TRBV3-1/TRBV3-2	16	.	.
CAWDSGDNTGELFF	TGTGCCTGGGATAGCGGGGATAACACCGGGGAGCTGTTTTTT	TRBJ2-2	TRBV30	14	.	TRBD2
CASGLDRTDTNYGYTF	TGTGCTAGTGGTTTGGACCGGACAGACACTAACTATGGCTACACCTTC	TRBJ1-2	TRBV12-5	16	.	.
CASSLWGRGGGYTF	TGTGCCAGCAGTTTATGGGGGCGGGGTGGGGGCTACACCTTC	TRBJ1-2	TRBV28	14	.	.
CAIRPDGRGANVLTF	TGTGCCATCAGGCCGGACGGACGAGGGGCCAACGTCCTGACTTTC	TRBJ2-6	TRBV10-3	15	.	.
CASSQGQGGQPQHF	TGTGCCAGCAGCCAAGGACAGGGCGGACAGCCCCAGCATTTT	TRBJ1-5	TRBV28	14	.	TRBD1
CASKANHGYTF	TGTGCCAGTAAGGCGAATCATGGCTACACCTTC	TRBJ1-2	TRBV19	11	.	.
CSVTRGAPDTQYF	TGCAGCGTTACCAGGGGGGCACCCGATACGCAGTATTTT	TRBJ2-3	TRBV29-1	13	.	.
CASTSRWRRGDHHYGYTF	TGTGCCAGCACCTCAAGATGGCGCAGGGGCGACCACCACTATGGCTACACCTTC	TRBJ1-2	TRBV3-1/TRBV3-2	18	.	.
CASNRRGSEAFF	TGTGCCAGCAATCGCCGAGGGAGTGAAGCTTTCTTT	TRBJ1-1	TRBV6-6	12	once	.
CASSSTGRNYEQYF	TGTGCCAGCAGCTCTACAGGGAGGAACTACGAGCAGTACTTC	TRBJ2-7	TRBV11-3	14	.	.
CASRWGGTDTQYF	TGTGCCAGCAGGTGGGGTGGCACAGATACGCAGTATTTT	TRBJ2-3	TRBV2	13	few	.
CASSESDSGYTF	TGTGCCAGCAGTGAATCGGACAGTGGCTACACCTTC	TRBJ1-2	TRBV2	12	.	.
CASSEETGILPNYGYTF	TGTGCCAGCAGTGAAGAGACAGGGATTTTACCTAACTATGGCTACACCTTC	TRBJ1-2	TRBV6-1	17	.	TRBD1
CATTLNTEAFF	TGTGCCACCACACTGAACACTGAAGCTTTCTTT	TRBJ1-1	TRBV28	11	.	.
CASSQPYTEAFF	TGCGCCAGCAGTCAACCCTACACTGAAGCTTTCTTT	TRBJ1-1	TRBV10-2	12	.	.
CASNQTYRVGYTF	TGTGCCAGCAACCAAACCTACAGGGTTGGCTACACCTTC	TRBJ1-2	TRBV7-9	13	.	.
CASSLFVGQGARFVYGYTF	TGTGCCAGCAGTTTATTTGTCGGGCAGGGGGCGCGATTTGTTTATGGCTACACCTTC	TRBJ1-2	TRBV28	19	.	TRBD1
CATSRGLMANTGELFF	TGTGCCACCAGCAGAGGGCTAATGGCGAACACCGGGGAGCTGTTTTTT	TRBJ2-2	TRBV15	16	.	.
CASSGGFGGQYF	TGTGCCAGCAGTGGCGGTTTCGGCGGTCAGTACTTC	TRBJ2-7	TRBV2	12	.	.